The source of this TCR beta chain is a study of blood T cells in healthy people across ages. This clonotype appeared a few times. Its antigen is unknown. Primers used in a second PCR of roughly 6 to 11 cycles were a sample-barcoded 5' primer and a J-beta primer mix. Using its own MiXCR run on the 5' RACE reads, TCRdb lists one record per CDR3 protein. Found here are more than 650,000 distinct CDR3 sequences, under 30% of them singletons; the top ten hold about 3%. The CDR3 loop spans 16 amino acids. Germline assignment: CDR1 SQVTM and CDR2 ANQGSEA. The ends were cut back, 0 bases at V and 4 bases at J, with 18 bases in the middle. Findings of the study overall: PBMCs were not sorted, which prevented a conclusive comparison of naive versus antigen-experienced cells.

In addition, the sample was reused for a study of T cells of mothers and their children.

What was sequenced was blood. The clonotype comes from a boy younger than 18 in good health. The rearrangement uses TRBV29-1 and TRBJ1-2; perhaps TRBD1 as D (6 bases). CDR3 in amino acids: CSVEELERQGLYGYTF. Here the CDR3 DNA reads TGCAGCGTTGAAGAGCTAGAGAGGCAGGGGCTCTATGGCTACACCTTC.